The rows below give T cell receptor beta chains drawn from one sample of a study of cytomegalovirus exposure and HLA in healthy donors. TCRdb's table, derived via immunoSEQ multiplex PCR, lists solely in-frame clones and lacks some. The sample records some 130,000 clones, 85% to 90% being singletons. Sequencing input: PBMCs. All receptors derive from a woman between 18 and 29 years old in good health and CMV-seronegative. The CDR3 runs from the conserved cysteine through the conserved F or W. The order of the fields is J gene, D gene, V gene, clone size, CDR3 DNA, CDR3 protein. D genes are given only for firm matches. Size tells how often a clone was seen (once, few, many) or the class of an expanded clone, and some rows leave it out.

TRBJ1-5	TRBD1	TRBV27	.	TGTGCCAGCAGTTTGTGGGGGCCCGGGACAGGGGGCAGACAGCCCCAGCATTTT	CASSLWGPGTGGRQPQHF
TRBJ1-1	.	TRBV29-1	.	TGCAGCGTTGATGGGAAAGGGGCGAACACTGAAGCTTTCTTT	CSVDGKGANTEAFF
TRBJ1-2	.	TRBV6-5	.	TGTGCCAGCAGTTACTTCGGGGGGGACTATGGCTACACCTTC	CASSYFGGDYGYTF
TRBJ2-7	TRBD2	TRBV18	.	TGTGCCAGCTCACCATCCGCGGGGGCCTACGAGCAGTACTTC	CASSPSAGAYEQYF
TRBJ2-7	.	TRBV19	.	TGTGCCAGTAGTCCTTCGGGAGGACAGTACTACGAGCAGTACTTC	CASSPSGGQYYEQYF
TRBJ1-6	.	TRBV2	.	TGTGCCAGCAGTAGCCGGGAGGGTGACTCACCCCTCCACTTT	CASSSREGDSPLHF
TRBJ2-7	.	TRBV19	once	TGTGCCAGTAGTATTTGGGCAACCTACGAGCAGTACTTC	CASSIWATYEQYF
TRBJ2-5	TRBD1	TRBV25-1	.	TGTGCCAGCAGTGCCCGGACAGGCCAAGAGACCCAGTACTTC	CASSARTGQETQYF
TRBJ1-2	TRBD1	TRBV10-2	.	TGCGCCAGCAAAGGTCGCGACAGGGGCCAGGATGGCTACACCTTC	CASKGRDRGQDGYTF
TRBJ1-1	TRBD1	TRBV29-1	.	TGCAGCGCCGCACAGGGGACGAACACTGAAGCTTTCTTT	CSAAQGTNTEAFF
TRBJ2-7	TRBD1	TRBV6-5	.	TGTGCCAGCAGTTACTGGACAGGGGCCTACGAGCAGTACTTC	CASSYWTGAYEQYF
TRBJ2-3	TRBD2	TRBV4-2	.	TGTGCCAGCAGCCAAGGTAACCTCCGGGAGGCAGATACGCAGTATTTT	CASSQGNLREADTQYF
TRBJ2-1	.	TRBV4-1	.	TGCGCCAGCAGCCAAGATGAGGCGTATACCACACCCAACAATGAGCAGTTCTTC	CASSQDEAYTTPNNEQFF
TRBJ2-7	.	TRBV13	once	TGTGCCAGCAGCTCGGGCCAGGGTTACTACGAGCAGTACTTC	CASSSGQGYYEQYF